The source of this T cell receptor beta chain is a study of T-cell reconstitution after alpha-beta-depleted transplantation in children. The CDR3 has 13 amino acids. CDR1 and CDR2 from the germline V gene are SQVTM and ANQGSEA. The V end lost 4 bases, the J end lost 0 bases, and 10 bases lay between the germline ends. Study observations and caveats: Several hundred graft clones that had expanded were reportedly the source of alpha-beta T cells about two months after transplant. By one year post-transplant, T-cell counts and diversity largely arose from T cells that were newly produced.

Remarks on this clonotype: Its antigen remains unidentified.

The TCRbeta library was prepared with unique molecular identifiers. TCRdb processed the PCR reads anew with MiXCR; each CDR3 protein has one entry. Altogether 750,000 to 950,000 distinct CDR3 sequences are present, 15% to 20% being singletons, with the ten largest covering 5%. The sample here was PBMCs, mostly from graft donor cells, taken 360 days after TCRalphabeta/CD19-depleted stem cell transplant. This sequence joins TRBV29-1 and TRBJ2-7; possible D gene TRBD1, 6 bases. The TCR originated in a male patient between 5 and 17 years old who had a stem cell transplant for acute lymphoblastic leukemia, so the T cells may come from the graft donor. Here the CDR3 DNA reads TGCAGCGTTGTACAGGGTAGCTCCTACGAGCAGTACTTC. Translating gives CSVVQGSSYEQYF.